This paragraph reports one TCR beta chain. The data derive from a study of blood T cell repertoires in COVID-19. The wider study: Samples representing acute and convalescent COVID-19 were sourced from the United States, Italy and Spain. PBMCs, B-cell-depleted T cells, or T cells were the source of the cDNA or gDNA that made up the material.

The Seattle site enrolled patients during active infection and followed them longitudinally. Authors' data handling: Reference gene primer amplification gave nucleated cell count estimates. Libraries were prepared by immunoSEQ multiplex PCR; TCRdb keeps only in-frame clonotypes and omits some of them. V and J calls and clone size are given by that table; D and trimming were obtained from the DNA. The repertoire holds nearly 350,000 clones, with over 70% as singletons. The germline CDR1 and CDR2 sequences are SGHRS and YFSETQ. Trimming removed 2 bases at V and 4 bases at J, with 12 bases between. The CDR3 loop spans 14 amino acids.

V is TRBV5-1 and J is TRBJ2-5; a weak D match, TRBD1 (5 bases). The clonotype was recovered from a woman in her fifties or sixties with COVID-19, enrolled during active disease. The specimen was peripheral blood. The CDR3 DNA reads as TGCGCCAGCAGCTTTGATTCAGGGCGAGAGACCCAGTACTTC. This translates into CASSFDSGRETQYF. Together with reference TRBV5-1 and TRBJ2-5, the CDR3 gives the full variable domain: KAGVTQTPRYLIKTRGQQVTLSCSPISGHRSVSWYQQTPGQGLQFLFEYFSETQRNKGNFPGRFSGRQFSNSRSEMNVSTLELGDSALYLCASSFDSGRETQYFGPGTRLLVL.